A single sample is the source of the 31 T cell receptor beta chains below, sequenced in a study of T cells in Graves' hyperthyroidism and ophthalmopathy (dated 2019 in TCRdb). Library generation was performed with multiplex PCR. The data were produced on an Illumina HiSeq 2000. The TCR beta CDR3 regions were amplified from the RNA transcripts. For the first round of RT-PCR on the TCR CDR3, the HTBI primer set was used together with the Qiagen OneStep RT-PCR kit. TCRdb reprocessed the public reads (quality trimming at Q25 with fastp, clone calling with MiXCR) and kept in-frame beta chains. Rows merge per CDR3 protein into single entries with the most common DNA and genes. Counted in this sample were approximately 530,000 distinct CDR3 sequences; 16% of them appeared once. Jointly, the top ten make up 18% of the sample. Sequencing was performed on blood. These TCRs come from a woman aged 18-29 years with Graves' hyperthyroidism.

This clonotype was counted at least ten times. CDR3 sequence reads: CASSFTRTGGTEAFF. The CDR3 nucleotides read TGTGCCAGCAGTTTCACCCGGACAGGCGGAACTGAAGCTTTCTTT. J is TRBJ1-1 and V is TRBV27, with TRBD1 matching over 7 bases. In germline, CDR1 is MNHEY, CDR2 SMNVEV (reference sequence). J was trimmed by 5 bases and V by 3 bases; bases with no gene match: 9. The CDR3 runs 15 residues.

The chain uses TRBV19 and TRBJ2-1, with TRBD2 matching 14 bases. The CDR3 has 14 residues. Looked up from germline, CDR1 is LNHDA and CDR2 is SQIVND (reference sequence). J was trimmed by 7 bases and V by 6 bases; bases with no gene match: 2. CDR3 protein: CASSGTSGRNEQFF. CDR3 bases: TGTGCCAGTAGCGGGACTAGCGGGAGAAATGAGCAGTTCTTC. The full variable domain, its missing parts supplied by reference TRBV19 and TRBJ2-1, is DGGITQSPKYLFRKEGQNVTLSCEQNLNHDAMYWYRQDPGQGLRLIYYSQIVNDFQKGDIAEGYSVSREKKESFPLTVTSAQKNPTAFYLCASSGTSGRNEQFFGPGTRLTVL.

The chain couples TRBV6-4 to TRBJ2-3; D is possibly TRBD2 (6 bases). This CDR3 spans 14 amino acids. Germline V gives CDR1 MRHNA, CDR2 SNTAGT. Trimming cost V 4 bases and J 2 bases, with 10 bases left between them. CDR3 sequence: CASSAGEDTDTQYF. Here the CDR3 DNA reads TGTGCCAGCAGTGCGGGGGAGGACACAGATACGCAGTATTTT.

This clonotype has a count of ten or more. The rearrangement joins TRBV18 to TRBJ2-7, with 10 positions matching TRBD1. The germline V gene has CDR1 KGHSH and CDR2 LQKENI. V dropped 4 bases and J dropped 2; count of bases not matched to a gene: 2. The length of the CDR3 is 14 residues. The CDR3 here is CASSRDRGPYEQYF. In nucleotides, the CDR3 is TGTGCCAGCTCACGAGACAGGGGGCCCTACGAGCAGTACTTC.

This clonotype was detected a few times. V gene TRBV20-1 combines with J gene TRBJ2-1; 7 bases match TRBD2. The V segment lost 6 bases and the J segment 3 bases; nucleotides outside the gene matches: 5. CDR3 size: 13 residues. Per germline, CDR1 DFQATT and CDR2 SNEGSKA (reference sequence). CDR3 nucleotide sequence: TGCAGTGCCGGGACTAACGACTACAATGAGCAGTTCTTC. It encodes CSAGTNDYNEQFF.

The chain has TRBV7-3 and TRBJ1-2, with D unclear. CDR1 and CDR2 (germline): SGHTA, FQGTGA. This CDR3 has 14 amino acids. Trimming removed 2 bases at V and 4 bases at J, with 11 bases between. The CDR3 reads CASSLSGLSYGYTF. The DNA for the CDR3 is TGTGCCAGCAGCTTATCAGGACTGAGCTATGGCTACACCTTC.

This clonotype was detected many times. J is TRBJ1-5 and V is TRBV27; the match to TRBD1 covers 9 bases. The CDR3 extends over 16 amino acids. V shed 5 bases, J shed 4 bases, and the junction held 9 bases outside the gene matches. Germline V CDR1 and CDR2: MNHEY, SMNVEV (reference sequence). The CDR3 loop is CASSLTPGQGNQPQHF. DNA of the CDR3: TGTGCCAGCAGTCTTACGCCGGGACAGGGTAATCAGCCCCAGCATTTT.

The chain carries TRBV20-1 and TRBJ2-5; D gene ambiguous. There are 13 residues in the CDR3. V was cut by 4 bases and J by 0 bases, with 9 bases left in between. The V gene's germline CDR1 is DFQATT and CDR2 SNEGSKA (reference sequence). The CDR3 DNA sequence: TGCAGTGCTATCGGCAGCAACCAAGAGACCCAGTACTTC. It encodes CSAIGSNQETQYF.

This chain links TRBV18 with TRBJ1-2, with 9 bases lining up with TRBD1. J lost 6 bases, V lost 1 base, and 6 bases had no gene match. CDR3 length: 15 amino acids. Germline values: CDR1 KGHSH, CDR2 LQKENI. In nucleotides, the CDR3 is TGTGCCAGCTCACCACGAGGACAGGGGTCGAATGGCTACACCTTC. This translates into CASSPRGQGSNGYTF.

Ten or more counts support this clonotype. J is TRBJ2-7 and V is TRBV12-3 or TRBV12-4, with 7 bases matching TRBD2. CDR3 length: 15 amino acids. The V gene end was trimmed by 7 bases and the J gene end by 2 bases; junction bases not matched to a gene: 11. The CDR3, as DNA: TGTGCCAGCACCCAATCTCAGCGGGGCACCTACGAGCAGTACTTC. Translated: CASTQSQRGTYEQYF.

The chain combines TRBV2 with TRBJ1-4, with 8 bases lining up with TRBD1. CDR1 is SNHLY and CDR2 is FYNNEI in the germline V gene. With 3 bases clipped from V and 2 bases from J, the junction kept 2 bases outside the gene matches. This CDR3 is built from 15 residues. The CDR3 here is CASSDRGQTNEKLFF. CDR3 bases: TGTGCCAGCAGTGACAGGGGGCAGACTAATGAAAAACTGTTTTTT.

This sequence joins TRBV7-9 and TRBJ1-2; D call uncertain. The CDR3 runs 14 residues. Germline CDR1 and CDR2: SEHNR and FQNEAQ (reference sequence). Trimming took 2 bases from V and 5 from J, leaving 12 bases between them. Written as DNA, the CDR3 is TGTGCCAGCAGCTTACGGAGGGTCTCGTATGGCTACACCTTC. It specifies CASSLRRVSYGYTF.

This clonotype has more than one count but fewer than ten. The chain has TRBV18 and TRBJ2-7; 10 nucleotides match TRBD2. With 0 bases clipped from V and 2 bases from J, the junction kept 7 bases outside the gene matches. CDR3 length equals 17 residues. Per germline, CDR1 KGHSH and CDR2 LQKENI. The CDR3 DNA follows: TGTGCCAGCTCACCACCGATCGGAGCGGGAGGGCCCTACGAGCAGTACTTC. It is translated as CASSPPIGAGGPYEQYF.

This clonotype was counted a few times. The V call is TRBV10-3, the J call TRBJ2-1, with 7 bases matching TRBD2. CDR1 and CDR2 (germline): ENHRY, SYGVKD. The J segment lost 4 bases and the V segment lost 8 bases, leaving 11 bases of the junction unmatched. The CDR3 has 15 amino acids. Here the CDR3 reads CAILETSRGYNEQFF. CDR3 nucleotides: TGTGCCATCCTAGAGACTAGCCGGGGTTACAATGAGCAGTTCTTC.

In its sample, this clonotype was seen many times. This chain uses TRBV5-1 with TRBJ2-5, with TRBD2 matching over 8 bases. This CDR3 comprises 14 residues. The trim removed 6 bases at V and 5 bases at J, leaving 9 bases unmatched. Per germline, CDR1 SGHRS and CDR2 YFSETQ. CDR3 DNA sequence: TGCGCCAGCACGGAAGCGGGAGAAGGGGAGACCCAGTACTTC. The encoded protein is CASTEAGEGETQYF.

The chain links TRBV19 to TRBJ2-1; possible D gene TRBD2, 8 bases. Germline CDR1 is LNHDA and CDR2 is SQIVND (reference sequence). CDR3 length equals 13 residues. The V gene lost 8 bases and the J gene lost 6 bases, with 14 bases spanning the gap. The CDR3 DNA is TGTGCCAGTGGGACTAGGGGGCCCAATGAGCAGTTCTTC. Protein: CASGTRGPNEQFF.

V and J are TRBV4-3 and TRBJ1-4; TRBD1 agrees at 8 bases. The germline CDR1 and CDR2 sequences are LGHNA and YSLEER. The ends lost 1 base at V and 1 base at J; junction bases unmatched: 5. The CDR3 is 17 amino acids. The CDR3 loop reads CASSQGTGSKTNEKLFF. The DNA of the CDR3 is TGCGCCAGCAGCCAAGGGACAGGGAGTAAAACTAATGAAAAACTGTTTTTT.

This clonotype was observed many times. The rearrangement joins TRBV6-4 to TRBJ2-3; 14 bases agree with TRBD2. The V gene's germline CDR1 is MRHNA and CDR2 SNTAGT. The CDR3 is 16 residues long. V gave up 3 bases and J gave up 4 bases; unmatched junction bases: 3. The DNA for the CDR3 is TGTGCCAGCAGTGAACTGACTAGCGGGGGGGCAGATACGCAGTATTTT. Translating it yields CASSELTSGGADTQYF.

This clonotype occurred many times. The V call is TRBV27, the J call TRBJ2-5; 11 bases are shared with TRBD2. Germline CDR1 reads MNHEY; CDR2 reads SMNVEV (reference sequence). The CDR3 runs to 16 residues. With V trimmed by 5 bases and J by 4 bases, 9 bases remained unmatched. The CDR3 here is CASSPILAGVPETQYF. Written as DNA, the CDR3 is TGTGCCAGCAGTCCCATACTAGCGGGAGTACCAGAGACCCAGTACTTC.

This clonotype was detected a few times. This chain links TRBV6-1 with TRBJ1-3; no definite D call. Trimming removed 6 bases from V and 0 bases from J, with 15 bases in between. The V gene's germline CDR1 is MNHNS and CDR2 SASEGT. The CDR3 contains 16 residues. Here the CDR3 reads CASSVAEAYSGNTIYF. The CDR3 DNA reads as TGTGCCAGCAGCGTGGCGGAAGCGTACTCTGGAAACACCATATATTTT.

This clonotype was observed a few times. The rearrangement joins TRBV6-1 to TRBJ1-1; perhaps TRBD1 as D (6 bases). This CDR3 is built from 15 residues. V was pared by 6 bases and J by 4 bases, with 18 bases between. Germline CDR1 is MNHNS and CDR2 is SASEGT. In DNA, the CDR3 is TGTGCCAGCAGCACCCAAGCCGGGGGCCTCACTGAAGCTTTCTTT. It translates to CASSTQAGGLTEAFF.

This clonotype was counted ten times or more. The J gene is TRBJ1-2, the V gene TRBV11-2; 8 bases fit TRBD1. The ends lost 0 bases at V and 6 bases at J; junction bases unmatched: 3. The CDR3 spans 14 residues. CDR1 and CDR2 (germline): SGHAT, FQNNGV. The CDR3 nucleotides read TGTGCCAGCAGCTTAGATCAGGGGGCGAATGGCTACACCTTC. This sequence encodes CASSLDQGANGYTF.

The rearrangement uses TRBV12-3 or TRBV12-4 and TRBJ1-4; D is perhaps TRBD1 (5 bases). This CDR3 comprises 14 residues. Trimming removed 6 bases at V and 8 bases at J, with 16 bases between. CDR3 in DNA: TGTGCCAGCAGATTGGGACGGCCGTGGGAAAAACTGTTTTTT. Its protein is CASRLGRPWEKLFF.

This clonotype was observed a handful of times. V and J are TRBV6-8 and TRBJ2-1, with 7 positions matching TRBD2. Germline V gene data show CDR1 as MNHGY and CDR2 as SAAAGT. The trim removed 8 bases at V and 2 bases at J, leaving 9 bases unmatched. The CDR3 covers 15 residues. CDR3 protein: CASPWDYPTYNEQFF. The DNA of the CDR3 is TGTGCCAGCCCTTGGGACTACCCGACCTACAATGAGCAGTTCTTC.

This clonotype was recorded a few times. This may be a read error: a much more frequent sequence differs by one nucleotide. The chain's CDR3 is CAGSRTGLVYGYTF. CDR3 nucleotides: TGTGCCGGCAGTCGTACAGGGTTGGTCTATGGCTACACCTTC. This chain uses TRBV27 with TRBJ1-2, with a weak D call TRBD1 (6 bases). Germline lookup yields CDR1 MNHEY and CDR2 SMNVEV (reference sequence). This CDR3 comprises 14 residues.

The chain recombines TRBV19 with TRBJ2-6; D call uncertain. V gave up 7 bases and J gave up 2 bases, with 6 bases separating them. CDR1 and CDR2 from the germline V gene are LNHDA and SQIVND (reference sequence). The CDR3 loop spans 13 amino acids. This chain's CDR3 is CASKEPGANVLTF. CDR3 coding DNA: TGTGCCAGTAAGGAGCCTGGGGCCAACGTCCTGACTTTC.

At least ten counts were recorded for this clonotype. The chain joins TRBV11-2 to TRBJ2-7, with unresolved D. The V end lost 1 base, the J end lost 7 bases, and 17 bases lay between the germline ends. This CDR3 spans 15 amino acids. From germline, CDR1 is SGHAT and CDR2 FQNNGV. The CDR3 protein is CASSLVSGLLGEQYF. CDR3 bases: TGTGCCAGCAGCTTAGTATCGGGCCTCTTGGGTGAGCAGTACTTC.

This clonotype was counted ten times or more. The rearrangement joins TRBV11-3 to TRBJ1-3, with no clear D. Per the germline V gene, CDR1 is SGHNT and CDR2 is YENEEA. V lost 2 bases and J lost 5, with 7 bases in between. This CDR3 has 13 residues. CDR3 region: CASSLSMRNTIYF. CDR3 DNA sequence: TGTGCCAGCAGCTTATCCATGCGAAACACCATATATTTT.

In its sample, this clonotype was seen many times. This chain links TRBV29-1 with TRBJ2-3; 7 nucleotides match TRBD1. Per germline, CDR1 SQVTM and CDR2 ANQGSEA. This CDR3 contains 13 residues. The V segment lost 4 bases and the J segment 7 bases; nucleotides outside the gene matches: 8. The CDR3 reads CSVGYRGANTQYF. CDR3 nucleotide sequence: TGCAGCGTTGGGTACAGGGGCGCGAATACGCAGTATTTT.

V and J are TRBV24-1 and TRBJ2-1, with 12 bases aligning to TRBD1. The CDR3 consists of 18 residues. With V trimmed by 3 bases and J by 10 bases, 15 bases remained unmatched. Per germline, CDR1 KGHDR and CDR2 SFDVKD. CDR3 bases: TGTGCCACCAGTGATATGACCGGGACAGGGGGCCCTCCACAGGAGCAGTTCTTC. Translated, it gives CATSDMTGTGGPPQEQFF.

This clonotype was detected many times. The chain has TRBV7-2 and TRBJ2-3; 7 bases align to TRBD1. J was trimmed by 6 bases and V by 0 bases; bases with no gene match: 9. In germline, CDR1 is SGHTA, CDR2 FQGNSA. CDR3 length equals 16 residues. In nucleotides, the CDR3 is TGTGCCAGCAGCTTAGCCCCTAGGAGACAGGGTGATACGCAGTATTTT. Translating it yields CASSLAPRRQGDTQYF.